These 27 T cell receptor beta chains were sequenced from one sample in a study of response to subunit inactivated influenza vaccine. TCRdb passed the RT-PCR reads through MiXCR, listing each CDR3 protein once. The sample consists of 650,000 to 800,000 distinct CDR3 sequences, approximately 15% of them appearing once. Sequenced material: PBMCs from blood, taken approximately 15 days before vaccination. The receptor set was obtained from a man aged 45-60 years who received an inactivated influenza vaccine.

This clonotype was seen many times. The rearrangement links TRBV20-1 to TRBJ2-7; 7 bases agree with TRBD1. The trim removed 5 bases at V and 4 bases at J, leaving 11 bases unmatched. The CDR3 length is 14 residues. CDR1 is DFQATT and CDR2 is SNEGSKA in the germline V gene (reference sequence). CDR3 nucleotides: TGCAGTGCTTTCAGGGGGAGAGGTCTGTACGAGCAGTACTTC. This sequence encodes CSAFRGRGLYEQYF.

This clonotype has a handful of counts. The CDR3 here is CASSLSWGSTNEQFF. The CDR3 DNA reads TGTGCCAGCAGTTTATCGTGGGGGTCGACAAATGAGCAGTTCTTC. This rearrangement joins TRBV27 to TRBJ2-1; D possibly matches TRBD1 or TRBD2 (5 bases each). Germline CDR1 reads MNHEY; CDR2 reads SMNVEV (reference sequence). V lost 0 bases to trimming and J lost 7 bases, with 13 bases between them. The CDR3 length is 15 residues.

In its sample, this clonotype was seen a few times. The chain couples TRBV29-1 to TRBJ2-5; D is perhaps TRBD1 (5 bases). The V and J ends lost 3 bases and 14 bases respectively, with 7 bases between them. The CDR3 is made up of 8 amino acids. From germline, CDR1 is SQVTM and CDR2 ANQGSEA. CDR3 residues: CSVEGLYF. The CDR3 nucleotides read TGCAGCGTTGAGGGGCTATACTTC.

The chain employs TRBV6-5 and TRBJ1-1; TRBD1 might be the D (5 bases). Germline V CDR1 and CDR2: MNHEY, SVGAGI. V was trimmed by 2 bases and J by 6 bases, leaving 16 bases between them. The CDR3 is made up of 15 amino acids. In DNA, the CDR3 is TGTGCCAGCAGTTACGGGGCCCAGTCATTAGCTGAAGCTTTCTTT. It encodes CASSYGAQSLAEAFF.

Ten or more counts support this clonotype. V is TRBV5-6 and J is TRBJ2-7; the match to TRBD2 covers 11 bases. The V and J ends lost 4 bases and 4 bases, in that order; junction bases with no gene match: 7. Germline lookup yields CDR1 SGHDT and CDR2 YYEEEE. The CDR3 covers 15 residues. CDR3 nucleotides: TGTGCCAGCAGCCGATTAGCGGGAGGGGAGTACGAGCAGTACTTC. Amino acids: CASSRLAGGEYEQYF.

The chain recombines TRBV28 with TRBJ2-5; 10 nucleotides align to TRBD2. V lost 6 bases, J lost 2 bases, and 6 bases stayed unmatched. Germline CDR1 MDHEN, CDR2 SYDVKM. CDR3 length: 15 residues. The CDR3 bases are TGTGCCAGCAGCCTGAGGACTAGCGGTCAAGAGACCCAGTACTTC. It codes for CASSLRTSGQETQYF.

This clonotype was counted only a few times. The chain links TRBV3-1 to TRBJ2-3; D gene uncertain. V lost 5 bases and J lost 6, with 12 bases in between. The CDR3 has 13 amino acids. Germline loops: CDR1 LGHDT, CDR2 YNNKEL (reference sequence). CDR3 amino acids: CASSTRPTDTQYF. CDR3 DNA: TGTGCCAGCAGCACCCGACCGACTGATACGCAGTATTTT.

V usage is TRBV24-1 and J usage is TRBJ2-5, with TRBD1 matching 11 bases. The CDR3 is made up of 15 amino acids. CDR1 and CDR2 (germline): KGHDR, SFDVKD. Germline trimming cut 4 bases from V and 4 bases from J; bases unmatched to any gene: 4. The DNA of the CDR3 is TGTGCCACCAGTGACGCCGGGACAGGGGGAGAGACCCAGTACTTC. It specifies CATSDAGTGGETQYF.

The V gene is TRBV4-2, the J gene TRBJ2-5; D assignment may be TRBD1 or TRBD2 (6 bases each). The ends were cut back, 0 bases at V and 4 bases at J, with 15 bases in the middle. Germline loops: CDR1 LGHNA, CDR2 YNFKEQ. The CDR3 covers 16 residues. CDR3 DNA sequence: TGTGCCAGCAGCCAAGATAGGGGGGCGGTAGGAGAGACCCAGTACTTC. It yields the protein CASSQDRGAVGETQYF.

The rearrangement links TRBV3-1 to TRBJ2-3, with 8 nucleotides matching TRBD2. V shed 4 bases and J 8 bases; nucleotides not matched to a gene: 14. The CDR3 is 16 amino acids. From germline, CDR1 is LGHDT and CDR2 YNNKEL (reference sequence). The CDR3 spells CASSPKTLAARGTQYF. The CDR3, as DNA: TGTGCCAGCAGCCCAAAGACACTAGCGGCACGGGGTACGCAGTATTTT.

V and J are TRBV11-1 and TRBJ2-7, with TRBD1 matching 9 bases. V gave up 5 bases and J gave up 8 bases; unmatched junction bases: 10. Germline V gene data show CDR1 as SGHAT and CDR2 as FQDESV (reference sequence). This CDR3 region has 14 residues. Here the CDR3 reads CASSTKYTGGKQYF. CDR3 DNA: TGTGCCAGCAGCACGAAATACACAGGGGGCAAGCAGTACTTC.

The table lists this clonotype with many counts. The chain joins TRBV10-3 to TRBJ1-2; D might be TRBD1 (5 bases). The CDR3 has 15 residues. V shed 5 bases and J shed 0 bases, with 13 bases lying between them. Germline CDR1 ENHRY, CDR2 SYGVKD. The CDR3 DNA follows: TGTGCCATCAGTTTACCGGGACCAACTAACTATGGCTACACCTTC. This translates into CAISLPGPTNYGYTF.

There are a few counts of this clonotype. The J gene is TRBJ2-1, the V gene TRBV3-1; D not certain. CDR1 is LGHDT and CDR2 is YNNKEL in the germline V gene (reference sequence). This CDR3 is 11 amino acids long. Between the trimmed V and J ends, which lost 1 base and 9 bases, there was a span of 4 bases. The CDR3 DNA reads as TGTGCCAGCAGCCAAGCAGCTGAGCAGTTCTTC. This codes for CASSQAAEQFF.

There are a few counts of this clonotype. V gene TRBV6-5 combines with J gene TRBJ1-2; D unresolved. The germline V gene encodes CDR1 MNHEY and CDR2 SVGAGI. V was pared by 0 bases and J by 2 bases, with 13 bases between. The CDR3 has 16 amino acids. The CDR3 DNA follows: TGTGCCAGCAGTTACTCGAGGCAGGCCCTAAACTATGGCTACACCTTC. It is translated as CASSYSRQALNYGYTF.

The J gene is TRBJ2-2, the V gene TRBV3-1; either TRBD1 or TRBD2 may fit D (5 bases each). V was cut by 1 base and J by 5 bases, with 8 bases left in between. CDR3 size: 14 residues. Germline V lookup: CDR1 LGHDT, CDR2 YNNKEL (reference sequence). CDR3 nucleotide sequence: TGTGCCAGCAGCCAAGTGGGGGAGACCGGGGAGCTGTTTTTT. It codes for CASSQVGETGELFF.

The table lists this clonotype with a few counts. The rearrangement joins TRBV20-1 to TRBJ2-7; D not certain. The V and J ends lost 3 bases and 2 bases respectively, with 5 bases between them. CDR3 size: 11 residues. Germline V gene lookup returns CDR1 DFQATT and CDR2 SNEGSKA (reference sequence). This CDR3 reads CSASETYEQYF. In nucleotides, the CDR3 is TGCAGTGCTAGTGAGACCTACGAGCAGTACTTC.

This clonotype occurred many times. The V and J genes are TRBV4-1 and TRBJ2-5, with 12 positions matching TRBD2. Unmatched junction bases numbered 6, after V lost 5 bases and J lost 5 bases. Per the germline V gene, CDR1 is MGHRA and CDR2 is YSYEKL. The CDR3 runs 15 residues. CDR3 nucleotides: TGCGCCAGCAGCTCCCCCGGGACTAGCGGGGAGACCCAGTACTTC. Encoded protein: CASSSPGTSGETQYF.

The chain couples TRBV12-3 or TRBV12-4 to TRBJ2-2, with unresolved D. The CDR3 covers 14 residues. V lost 2 bases and J 5 bases, leaving 9 bases between the germline ends. The CDR3 spells CASSLSLGTGELFF. The CDR3 DNA follows: TGTGCCAGCAGTTTAAGTCTGGGAACCGGGGAGCTGTTTTTT.

This clonotype was seen more than once but under ten times. The rearrangement uses TRBV5-1 and TRBJ2-2; D perhaps matches TRBD1 (5 bases). The CDR3 covers 16 residues. The germline V gene has CDR1 SGHRS and CDR2 YFSETQ. The V gene lost 8 bases and the J gene lost 1 base, with 18 bases spanning the gap. The DNA of the CDR3 is TGCGCCAGTCACCCTTCTGGGGCTATGAACACCGGGGAGCTGTTTTTT. Translation gives CASHPSGAMNTGELFF.

This clonotype showed up many times. V and J are TRBV5-6 and TRBJ1-2, with D possibly matching TRBD1 (5 bases). Between the trimmed V and J ends, which lost 0 bases and 9 bases, there was a span of 15 bases. CDR1 SGHDT and CDR2 YYEEEE come from the germline V gene. The CDR3 covers 14 residues. This CDR3 reads CASSLVSRGVRYTF. Here the CDR3 DNA reads TGTGCCAGCAGCTTGGTTTCAAGGGGCGTTCGCTACACCTTC.

This clonotype came up a few times. This rearrangement joins TRBV29-1 to TRBJ1-2, with 7 bases matching TRBD1. Germline values: CDR1 SQVTM, CDR2 ANQGSEA. J lost 4 bases, V lost 6 bases, and 8 bases had no gene match. This CDR3 spans 13 amino acids. CDR3 loop: CSVSGQAVYGYTF. DNA of the CDR3: TGCAGCGTATCCGGACAGGCCGTCTATGGCTACACCTTC. Full variable domain (rest looked up from reference TRBV29-1 and TRBJ1-2): SAVISQKPSRDICQRGTSLTIQCQVDSQVTMMFWYRQQPGQSLTLIATANQGSEATYESGFVIDKFPISRPNLTFSTLTVSNMSPEDSSIYLCSVSGQAVYGYTFGSGTRLTVV.

V usage is TRBV6-6 and J usage is TRBJ2-7; D call uncertain. The CDR3 runs to 13 residues. Germline loops: CDR1 MNHNY, CDR2 SVGAGI (reference sequence). Trimming left V 6 bases short and J 0 bases short, with 9 bases between. The CDR3 loop reads CASSYGFSYEQYF. CDR3 in DNA: TGTGCCAGCAGCTACGGGTTCTCCTACGAGCAGTACTTC.

In its sample, this clonotype was seen a few times. V gene TRBV11-2 combines with J gene TRBJ2-3; D possibly uses TRBD1 or TRBD2 (5 bases each). Trimming removed 6 bases at V and 7 bases at J, with 14 bases between. Germline loops: CDR1 SGHAT, CDR2 FQNNGV. The CDR3 runs 13 residues. The CDR3 DNA reads as TGTGCCAGCAGACGGGGACCCTCATATACGCAGTATTTT. Translating gives CASRRGPSYTQYF.

This clonotype was observed many times. The rearrangement uses TRBV5-6 and TRBJ2-1, with 9 bases aligning to TRBD2. Trimming removed 1 base from V and 1 base from J; junction bases left unmatched: 9. The CDR3 runs 18 residues. The germline V gene encodes CDR1 SGHDT and CDR2 YYEEEE. As DNA, the CDR3 is TGTGCCAGCAGCTTGCTTGGCGGGGGGGCCGTATCCTACAATGAGCAGTTCTTC. Translation gives CASSLLGGGAVSYNEQFF.

The chain is built from TRBV12-3 or TRBV12-4 and TRBJ1-4; 9 positions agree with TRBD1. There are 14 residues in the CDR3. V gave up 6 bases and J gave up 8 bases; unmatched junction bases: 7. DNA of the CDR3: TGTGCCAGCAGGGGGACAGGGTGGAGGGAAAAACTGTTTTTT. It codes for CASRGTGWREKLFF.

This clonotype has more than one count but fewer than ten. The CDR3 loop reads CASSRDGQGGQPQHF. For the CDR3, the DNA is TGTGCCAGCAGTAGGGACGGCCAAGGGGGTCAGCCCCAGCATTTT. The chain employs TRBV6-1 and TRBJ1-5; a possible D gene is TRBD1 (6 bases). This CDR3 comprises 15 residues. CDR1 is MNHNS, CDR2 SASEGT, per germline. V shed 5 bases and J shed 6 bases, with 17 bases lying between them.

The CDR3 reads CASSEYITADPYGYTF. The CDR3 coding sequence is TGTGCCAGCAGTGAATATATAACAGCCGATCCCTATGGCTACACCTTC. This chain connects TRBV25-1 to TRBJ1-2, with D hard to call. V was pared by 0 bases and J by 4 bases, with 15 bases between. The CDR3 loop spans 16 amino acids. Germline CDR1 reads MGHDK; CDR2 reads SYGVNS.